This T cell receptor (beta chain) is from a study of a mutant IDH1 vaccine in newly diagnosed glioma. At the level of the study: There were roughly 62% males and around 40% females among treated patients, whose mean age was approximately 38 years.

To note about this clone: Its antigen remains unknown.

The data were produced by immunoSEQ multiplex PCR, yet TCRdb's version contains in-frame clones alone and is incomplete. The sample lists 20,000 to 25,000 clones; roughly four fifths were seen once. Time point: week 23, last vaccination. The content of each vaccine dose was 300 ug of mutant IDH1 20-mer peptide, and topical imiquimod accompanied it. Germline assignment: CDR1 SGHTA and CDR2 FQGNSA. V was cut by 2 bases and J by 3 bases, with 17 bases left in between. This CDR3 is built from 16 residues. V is TRBV7-2 and J is TRBJ2-7; D may be TRBD2 (7 bases). The clonotype comes from a man younger than 45 with glioma. The sample here was PBMCs, taken from a glioma patient whose treatment included an IDH1 peptide vaccine. CDR3 protein: CASSLYSGTHLYEQYF. The CDR3 DNA reads TGTGCCAGCAGCTTATACAGCGGGACACACCTCTACGAGCAGTACTTC.